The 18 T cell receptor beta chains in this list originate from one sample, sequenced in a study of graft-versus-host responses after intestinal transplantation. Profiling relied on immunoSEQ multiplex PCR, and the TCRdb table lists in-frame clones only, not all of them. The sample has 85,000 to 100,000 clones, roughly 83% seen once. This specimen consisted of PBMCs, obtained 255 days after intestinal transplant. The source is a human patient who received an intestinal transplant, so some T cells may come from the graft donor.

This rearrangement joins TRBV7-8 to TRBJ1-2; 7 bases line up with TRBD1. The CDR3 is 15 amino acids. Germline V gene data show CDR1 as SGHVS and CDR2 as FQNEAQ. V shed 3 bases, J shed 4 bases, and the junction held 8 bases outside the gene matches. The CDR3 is CASSLETGTAYGYTF. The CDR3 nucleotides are TGTGCCAGCAGCTTGGAAACCGGGACAGCCTATGGCTACACCTTC.

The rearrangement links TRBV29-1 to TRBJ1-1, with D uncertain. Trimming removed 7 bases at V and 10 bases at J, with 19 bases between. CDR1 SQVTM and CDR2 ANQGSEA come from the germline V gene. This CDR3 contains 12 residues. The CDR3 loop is CSGTPGGGRAFF. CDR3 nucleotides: TGCAGCGGGACTCCCGGAGGTGGGAGAGCTTTCTTT.

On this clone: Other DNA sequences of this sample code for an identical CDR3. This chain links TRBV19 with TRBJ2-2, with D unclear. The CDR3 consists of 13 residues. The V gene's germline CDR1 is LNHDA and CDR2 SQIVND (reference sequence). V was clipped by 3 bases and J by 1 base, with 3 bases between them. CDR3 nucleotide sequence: TGTGCCAGTAGTATCGGGAACACCGGGGAGCTGTTTTTT. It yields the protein CASSIGNTGELFF.

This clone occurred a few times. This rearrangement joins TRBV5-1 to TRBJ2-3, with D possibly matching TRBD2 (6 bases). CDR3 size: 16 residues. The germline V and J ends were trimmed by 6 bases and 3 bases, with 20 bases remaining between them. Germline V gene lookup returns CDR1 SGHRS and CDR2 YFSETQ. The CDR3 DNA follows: TGCGCCAGCACCATGGGGGAGGTGGGGCGAACAGATACGCAGTATTTT. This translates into CASTMGEVGRTDTQYF. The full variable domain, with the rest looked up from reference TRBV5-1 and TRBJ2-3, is KAGVTQTPRYLIKTRGQQVTLSCSPISGHRSVSWYQQTPGQGLQFLFEYFSETQRNKGNFPGRFSGRQFSNSRSEMNVSTLELGDSALYLCASTMGEVGRTDTQYFGPGTRLTVL.

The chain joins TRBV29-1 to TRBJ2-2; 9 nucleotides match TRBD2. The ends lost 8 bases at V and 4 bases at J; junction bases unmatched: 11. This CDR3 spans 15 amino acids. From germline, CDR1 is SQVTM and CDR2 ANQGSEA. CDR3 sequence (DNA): TGCAGCACCGTTATAAGCGGGGGGTCCACCGGGGAGCTGTTTTTT. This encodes CSTVISGGSTGELFF.

The CDR3 nucleotides are TGTGCCAGCAGCTCCCTAACTAGCGGGGGTTTCGGGGAGCAGTACTTC. Amino acids: CASSSLTSGGFGEQYF. The rearrangement uses TRBV7-9 and TRBJ2-7; 11 bases agree with TRBD2. CDR3 length: 16 residues. With 4 bases clipped from V and 7 bases from J, the junction kept 12 bases outside the gene matches. Germline CDR1 is SEHNR and CDR2 is FQNEAQ (reference sequence).

CDR3 sequence reads: CASTLGGGNYGYTF. The CDR3 DNA follows: TGTGCCAGCACCCTAGGGGGAGGTAACTATGGCTACACCTTC. V usage is TRBV28 and J usage is TRBJ1-2, with D tentatively TRBD1 (6 bases). The germline V and J ends were trimmed by 7 bases and 1 base, with 13 bases remaining between them. Germline-derived CDR1 and CDR2 are MDHEN and SYDVKM. The CDR3 contains 14 residues.

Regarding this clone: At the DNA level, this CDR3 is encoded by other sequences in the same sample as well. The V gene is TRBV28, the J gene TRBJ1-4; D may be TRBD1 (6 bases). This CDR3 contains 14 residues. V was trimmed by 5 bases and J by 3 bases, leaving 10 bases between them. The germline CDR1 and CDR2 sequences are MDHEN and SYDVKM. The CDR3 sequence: CASSRGQSNEKLFF. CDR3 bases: TGTGCCAGCAGTAGAGGACAGTCTAATGAAAAACTGTTTTTT.

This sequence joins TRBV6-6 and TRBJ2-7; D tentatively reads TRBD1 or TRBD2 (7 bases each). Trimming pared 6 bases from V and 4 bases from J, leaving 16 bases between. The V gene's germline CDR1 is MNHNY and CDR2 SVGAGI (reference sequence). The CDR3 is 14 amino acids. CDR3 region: CASRKLQGGYEQYF. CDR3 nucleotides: TGTGCCAGCAGGAAACTCCAGGGGGGGTACGAGCAGTACTTC.

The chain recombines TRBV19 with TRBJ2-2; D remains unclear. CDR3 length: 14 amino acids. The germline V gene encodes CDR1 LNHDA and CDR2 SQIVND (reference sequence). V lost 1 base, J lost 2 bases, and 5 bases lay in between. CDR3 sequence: CASSIGTNTGELFF. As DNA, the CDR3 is TGTGCCAGTAGTATAGGGACCAACACCGGGGAGCTGTTTTTT.

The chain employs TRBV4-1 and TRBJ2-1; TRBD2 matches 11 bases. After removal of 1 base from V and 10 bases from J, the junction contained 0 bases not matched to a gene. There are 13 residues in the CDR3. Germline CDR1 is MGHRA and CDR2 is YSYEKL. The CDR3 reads CASSQGLAGEQFF. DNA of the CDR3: TGCGCCAGCAGCCAAGGACTAGCGGGGGAGCAGTTCTTC.

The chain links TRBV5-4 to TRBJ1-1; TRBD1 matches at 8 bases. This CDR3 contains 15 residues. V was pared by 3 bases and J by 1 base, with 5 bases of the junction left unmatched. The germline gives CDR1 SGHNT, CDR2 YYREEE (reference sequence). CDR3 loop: CASSSTGDTNTEAFF. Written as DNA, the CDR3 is TGTGCCAGCAGCTCGACAGGGGATACGAACACTGAAGCTTTCTTT.

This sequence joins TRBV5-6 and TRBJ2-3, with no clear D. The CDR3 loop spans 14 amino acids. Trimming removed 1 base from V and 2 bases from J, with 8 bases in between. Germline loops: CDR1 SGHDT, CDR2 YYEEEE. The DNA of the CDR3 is TGTGCCAGCAGCTTGAGGCGGAACACAGATACGCAGTATTTT. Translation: CASSLRRNTDTQYF.

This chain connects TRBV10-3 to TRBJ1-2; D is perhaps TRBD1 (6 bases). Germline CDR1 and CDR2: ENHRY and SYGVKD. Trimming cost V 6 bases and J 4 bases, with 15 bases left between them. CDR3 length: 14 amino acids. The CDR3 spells CAISSGHISYGYTF. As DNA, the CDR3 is TGTGCCATCAGCTCGGGACACATATCCTATGGCTACACCTTC.

CDR3 amino acids: CASSRGDTEAFF. CDR3 nucleotide sequence: TGTGCCAGCAGCCGGGGGGACACTGAAGCTTTCTTT. The genes are TRBV5-6 and TRBJ1-1, with a tentative D call TRBD1 (5 bases). This CDR3 comprises 12 residues. The germline gives CDR1 SGHDT, CDR2 YYEEEE. V was clipped by 4 bases and J by 3 bases, with 7 bases between them.

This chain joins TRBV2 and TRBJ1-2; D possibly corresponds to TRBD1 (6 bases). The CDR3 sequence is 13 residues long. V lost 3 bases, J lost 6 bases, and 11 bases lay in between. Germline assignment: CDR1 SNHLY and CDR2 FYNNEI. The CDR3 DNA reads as TGTGCCAGCAGTGACGGCAGGGACAATGGCTACACCTTC. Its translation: CASSDGRDNGYTF.

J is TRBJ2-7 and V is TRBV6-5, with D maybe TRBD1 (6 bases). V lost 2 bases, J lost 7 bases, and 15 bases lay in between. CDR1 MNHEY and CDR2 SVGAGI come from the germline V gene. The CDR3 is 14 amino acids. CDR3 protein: CASSYQGPLLEQYF. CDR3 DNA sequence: TGTGCCAGCAGTTACCAGGGGCCGCTCCTGGAGCAGTACTTC.

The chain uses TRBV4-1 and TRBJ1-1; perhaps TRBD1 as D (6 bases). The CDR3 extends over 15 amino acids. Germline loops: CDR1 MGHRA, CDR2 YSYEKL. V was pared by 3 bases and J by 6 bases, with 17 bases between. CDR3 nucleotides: TGCGCCAGCAGCCACCAATCCAGGGGAAGCGCTGAAGCTTTCTTT. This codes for CASSHQSRGSAEAFF.